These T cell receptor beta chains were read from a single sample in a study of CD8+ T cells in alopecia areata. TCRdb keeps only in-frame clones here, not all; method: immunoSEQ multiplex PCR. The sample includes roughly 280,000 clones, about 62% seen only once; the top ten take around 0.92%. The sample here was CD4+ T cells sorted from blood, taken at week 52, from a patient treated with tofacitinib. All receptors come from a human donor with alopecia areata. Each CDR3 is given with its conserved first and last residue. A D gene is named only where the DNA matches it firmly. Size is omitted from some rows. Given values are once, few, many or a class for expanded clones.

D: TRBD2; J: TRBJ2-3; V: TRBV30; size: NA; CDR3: CAWSVSGGFTDTQYF; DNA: TGTGCCTGGAGTGTGAGCGGGGGCTTCACAGATACGCAGTATTTT
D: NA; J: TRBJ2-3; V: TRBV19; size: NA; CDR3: CASSKRGTDTQYF; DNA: TGTGCCAGTAGTAAAAGGGGCACAGATACGCAGTATTTT
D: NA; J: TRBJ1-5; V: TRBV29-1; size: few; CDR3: CSVGQGISQPQHF; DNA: TGCAGCGTTGGGCAGGGAATTAGTCAGCCCCAGCATTTT
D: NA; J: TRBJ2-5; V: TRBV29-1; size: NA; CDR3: CSVAPRGVETQYF; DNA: TGCAGCGTTGCCCCGAGGGGGGTGGAGACCCAGTACTTC
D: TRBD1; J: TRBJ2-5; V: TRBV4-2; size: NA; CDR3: CASSPTGTVIETQYF; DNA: TGTGCCAGCAGCCCAACCGGGACAGTGATAGAGACCCAGTACTTC
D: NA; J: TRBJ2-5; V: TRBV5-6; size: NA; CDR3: CASSLSPRGNQYF; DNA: TGTGCCAGCAGCTTGAGCCCGCGGGGTAACCAGTACTTC
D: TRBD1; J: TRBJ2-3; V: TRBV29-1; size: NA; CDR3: CSVVDRAPDTQYF; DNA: TGCAGCGTTGTAGACAGGGCCCCAGATACGCAGTATTTT
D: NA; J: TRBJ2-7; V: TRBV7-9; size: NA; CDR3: CASSLTRREQYF; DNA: TGTGCCAGCAGCTTGACACGCCGCGAGCAGTACTTC
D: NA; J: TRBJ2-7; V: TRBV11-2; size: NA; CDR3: CASSLARGSNSYEQYF; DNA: TGTGCCAGCAGCTTAGCGAGAGGATCCAACTCCTACGAGCAGTACTTC
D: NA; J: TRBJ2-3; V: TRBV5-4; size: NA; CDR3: CASSLVGSTDTQYF; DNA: TGTGCCAGCAGCTTAGTCGGCAGCACAGATACGCAGTATTTT
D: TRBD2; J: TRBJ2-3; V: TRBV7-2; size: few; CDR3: CASSVAGGATTQYF; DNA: TGTGCCAGCAGCGTAGCCGGGGGGGCCACGACGCAGTATTTT
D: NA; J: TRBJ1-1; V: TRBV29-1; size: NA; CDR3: CSVAQSQNTEAFF; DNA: TGCAGCGTTGCACAGTCCCAGAACACTGAAGCTTTCTTT
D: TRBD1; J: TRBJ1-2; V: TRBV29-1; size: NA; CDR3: CSVNRGSNYGYTF; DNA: TGCAGCGTTAACAGGGGGTCTAACTATGGCTACACCTTC
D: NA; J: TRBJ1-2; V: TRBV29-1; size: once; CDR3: CSVRDGYGYTF; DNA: TGCAGCGTTCGGGACGGCTATGGCTACACCTTC
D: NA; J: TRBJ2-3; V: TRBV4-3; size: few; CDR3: CASSQESTDTQYF; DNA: TGCGCCAGCAGCCAAGAGAGCACAGATACGCAGTATTTT
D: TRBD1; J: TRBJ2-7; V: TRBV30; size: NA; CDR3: CAWSPTGGFYEQYF; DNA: TGTGCCTGGAGTCCGACAGGGGGCTTCTACGAGCAGTACTTC
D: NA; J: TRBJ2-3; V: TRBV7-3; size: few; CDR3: CASSSNARRGLGGDTQYF; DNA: TGTGCCAGCAGCTCAAATGCTAGAAGGGGGTTAGGTGGAGATACGCAGTATTTT
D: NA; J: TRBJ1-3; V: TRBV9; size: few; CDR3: CASTLGVNSGNTIYF; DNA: TGTGCCAGCACCCTAGGGGTCAACTCTGGAAACACCATATATTTT
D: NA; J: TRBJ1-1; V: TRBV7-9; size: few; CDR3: CASSPEAFF; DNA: TGTGCCAGCAGCCCCGAAGCTTTCTTT
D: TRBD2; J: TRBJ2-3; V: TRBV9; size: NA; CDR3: CASSVTGGFGDTQYF; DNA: TGTGCCAGCAGCGTAACGGGGGGATTTGGAGATACGCAGTATTTT
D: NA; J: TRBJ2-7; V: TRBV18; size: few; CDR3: CASSPPGTFLSYEQYF; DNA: TGTGCCAGCTCACCACCCGGGACCTTCCTCTCCTACGAGCAGTACTTC
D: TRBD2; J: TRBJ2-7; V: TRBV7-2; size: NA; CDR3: CASSLTSQAGYEQYF; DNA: TGTGCCAGCAGCCTGACTAGCCAGGCGGGGTACGAGCAGTACTTC
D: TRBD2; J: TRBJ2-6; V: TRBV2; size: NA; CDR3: CACKGLVGSGANVLTF; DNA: TGTGCCTGTAAGGGACTAGTGGGCTCTGGGGCCAACGTCCTGACTTTC
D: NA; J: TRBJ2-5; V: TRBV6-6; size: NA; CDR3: CASSYSLTRYQETQYF; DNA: TGTGCCAGCAGTTACTCGCTCACGAGGTACCAAGAGACCCAGTACTTC
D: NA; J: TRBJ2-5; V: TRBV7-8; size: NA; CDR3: CASQRRGQGETQYF; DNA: TGTGCCAGCCAACGTCGGGGTCAGGGGGAGACCCAGTACTTC
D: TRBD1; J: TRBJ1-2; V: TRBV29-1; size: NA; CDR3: CSVEDRQGAGYTF; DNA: TGCAGCGTTGAAGATCGGCAGGGGGCAGGATACACCTTC
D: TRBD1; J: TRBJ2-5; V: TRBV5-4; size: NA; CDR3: CASSLKGARETQYF; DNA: TGTGCCAGCAGCTTGAAGGGGGCCCGGGAGACCCAGTACTTC
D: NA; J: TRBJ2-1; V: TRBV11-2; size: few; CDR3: CASSLKTRDLEQFF; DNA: TGTGCCAGCAGCTTAAAGACCCGGGACCTTGAGCAGTTCTTC
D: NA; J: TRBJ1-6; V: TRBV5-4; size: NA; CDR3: CASSPVGKGENSPLHF; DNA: TGTGCCAGCAGCCCGGTGGGTAAAGGGGAGAATTCACCCCTCCACTTT
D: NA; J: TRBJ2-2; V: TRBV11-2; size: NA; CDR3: CASSFLTVNTGELFF; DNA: TGTGCCAGCAGCTTCTTGACTGTGAACACCGGGGAGCTGTTTTTT
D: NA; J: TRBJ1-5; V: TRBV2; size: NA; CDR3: CASSQGQNQPQHF; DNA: TGTGCCAGCAGTCAAGGGCAGAATCAGCCCCAGCATTTT
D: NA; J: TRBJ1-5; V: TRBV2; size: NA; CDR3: CASSPRGRLGQPQHF; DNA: TGTGCCAGCAGTCCTCGGGGTCGCCTGGGACAGCCCCAGCATTTT
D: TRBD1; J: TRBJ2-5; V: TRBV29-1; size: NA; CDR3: CSVGDRQETQYF; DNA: TGCAGCGTTGGGGACAGGCAAGAGACCCAGTACTTC
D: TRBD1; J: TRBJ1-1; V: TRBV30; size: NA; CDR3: CAWSPGTGGTEAFF; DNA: TGTGCCTGGAGTCCCGGGACAGGAGGCACTGAAGCTTTCTTT
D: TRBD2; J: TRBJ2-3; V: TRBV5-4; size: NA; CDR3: CASSSAQAGSTDTQYF; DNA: TGTGCCAGCAGCTCGGCCCAAGCGGGGTCAACAGATACGCAGTATTTT
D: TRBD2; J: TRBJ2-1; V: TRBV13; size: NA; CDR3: CASSPYIGGNNEQFF; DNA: TGTGCCAGCAGCCCCTATATCGGGGGGAACAATGAGCAGTTCTTC
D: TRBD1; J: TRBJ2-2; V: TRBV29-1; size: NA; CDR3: CSVYRFGTASNTGELFF; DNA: TGCAGCGTTTATAGGTTCGGGACAGCCTCGAACACCGGGGAGCTGTTTTTT
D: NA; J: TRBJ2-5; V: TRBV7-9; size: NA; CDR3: CASGGGPRETQYF; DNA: TGTGCCAGCGGAGGGGGTCCAAGAGAGACCCAGTACTTC
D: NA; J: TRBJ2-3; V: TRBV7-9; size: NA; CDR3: CASSSTGFADTQYF; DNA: TGTGCCAGCAGCTCTACAGGGTTTGCAGATACGCAGTATTTT
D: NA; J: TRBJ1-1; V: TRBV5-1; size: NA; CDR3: CASSLNTEAFF; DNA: TGCGCCAGCAGCCTGAACACTGAAGCTTTCTTT
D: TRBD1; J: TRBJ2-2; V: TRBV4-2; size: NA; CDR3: CASSQWTGANTGELFF; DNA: TGTGCCAGCAGCCAGTGGACAGGAGCGAACACCGGGGAGCTGTTTTTT
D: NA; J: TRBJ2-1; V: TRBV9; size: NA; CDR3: CASSPETTYNEQFF; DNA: TGTGCCAGCAGCCCAGAGACAACCTACAATGAGCAGTTCTTC
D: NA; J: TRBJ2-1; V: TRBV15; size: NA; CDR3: CATRRYGPYNEQFF; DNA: TGTGCCACCAGGCGATATGGTCCCTACAATGAGCAGTTCTTC
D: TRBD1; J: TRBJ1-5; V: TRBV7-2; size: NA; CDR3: CASSATSGTANQPQHF; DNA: TGTGCCAGCAGCGCCACTTCCGGGACAGCGAATCAGCCCCAGCATTTT
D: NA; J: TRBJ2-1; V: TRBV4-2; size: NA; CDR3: CASSLLGEESFF; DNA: TGTGCCAGCAGCCTCCTGGGGGAAGAATCGTTCTTC
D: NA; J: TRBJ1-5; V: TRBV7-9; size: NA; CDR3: CASSLMSNQPQHF; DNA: TGTGCCAGCAGCTTAATGAGCAATCAGCCCCAGCATTTT
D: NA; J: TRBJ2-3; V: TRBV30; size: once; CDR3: CAWSSRATNTQYF; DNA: TGTGCCTGGAGTTCTCGAGCAACTAATACGCAGTATTTT
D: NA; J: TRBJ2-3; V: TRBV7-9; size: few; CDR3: CASSLLGEATDTQYF; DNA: TGTGCCAGCAGCCTATTGGGGGAAGCGACAGATACGCAGTATTTT
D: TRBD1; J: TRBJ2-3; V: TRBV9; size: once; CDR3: CASSGQGGDTQYF; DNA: TGTGCCAGCAGCGGACAGGGTGGTGATACGCAGTATTTT
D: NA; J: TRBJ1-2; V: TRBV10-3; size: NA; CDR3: CAISDPDNYGYTF; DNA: TGTGCCATCAGTGACCCGGACAACTATGGCTACACCTTC
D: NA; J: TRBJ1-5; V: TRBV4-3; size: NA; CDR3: CASSQGRGEPQHF; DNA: TGCGCCAGCAGCCAAGGTAGGGGAGAGCCCCAGCATTTT
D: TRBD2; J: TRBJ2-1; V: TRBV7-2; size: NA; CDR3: CASSLVASGYNEQFF; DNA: TGTGCCAGCAGCTTAGTGGCTAGCGGCTACAATGAGCAGTTCTTC